Shown below are 12 T cell receptor beta chains from a single sample sequenced in a study of T-cell memory formation after mild COVID-19. TCRdb re-called the 5' RACE reads with MiXCR, one entry per CDR3 protein. The repertoire includes 30,000 to 35,000 distinct CDR3 sequences, approximately 7.7% of them detected once, and 29% sits in the top ten. Sequenced material: PBMCs or a T cell subset sorted from them (not recorded which). These receptor sequences come from a man aged 18 to 29 who had mild COVID-19 (a few samples of this study predate the infection). Cell type and time point are not known.

The chain joins TRBV3-1 to TRBJ2-3; 11 bases fit TRBD2. This CDR3 is 15 amino acids long. Germline CDR1 and CDR2: LGHDT and YNNKEL (reference sequence). V trimming: 5 bases; J trimming: 1 base; junction bases outside the gene matches: 2. The CDR3 nucleotides read TGTGCCAGCAGCACACTAGCGGGGGGCACAGATACGCAGTATTTT. This codes for CASSTLAGGTDTQYF.

This clonotype was seen only a few times. The rearrangement links TRBV7-9 to TRBJ2-7; TRBD1 agrees at 7 bases. V shed 5 bases, J shed 2 bases, and the junction held 6 bases outside the gene matches. The V gene's germline CDR1 is SEHNR and CDR2 FQNEAQ (reference sequence). The CDR3 extends over 14 amino acids. The DNA for the CDR3 is TGTGCCAGCAGCCTCACAGGGGTGCCCTACGAGCAGTACTTC. Its protein product is CASSLTGVPYEQYF.

The V call is TRBV28, the J call TRBJ2-7; D remains ambiguous. Germline V lookup: CDR1 MDHEN, CDR2 SYDVKM. CDR3 size: 16 residues. With 1 base removed from V and 2 bases from J, the gap between germline ends came to 15 bases. CDR3 DNA sequence: TGTGCCAGCAGTTTATCCCGGCCGGTCAACCCCTACGAGCAGTACGTC. Translated, it gives CASSLSRPVNPYEQYV.

This clonotype has only one observation. The rearrangement joins TRBV7-2 to TRBJ2-3, with 11 nucleotides matching TRBD2. CDR1 is SGHTA, CDR2 FQGNSA, per germline. V gave up 5 bases and J gave up 6 bases; unmatched junction bases: 4. This CDR3 is 14 amino acids long. CDR3 sequence: CASSPWTSGDTQYF. In DNA, the CDR3 is TGTGCCAGCAGCCCCTGGACTAGCGGGGATACGCAGTATTTT.

Many counts were recorded for this clonotype. This chain joins TRBV7-9 and TRBJ2-6; no definite D call. Germline CDR1 is SEHNR and CDR2 is FQNEAQ (reference sequence). CDR3 size: 17 residues. V was clipped by 1 base and J by 0 bases, with 10 bases between them. The CDR3 sequence: CASSLGHSFSGANVLTF. The DNA of the CDR3 is TGTGCCAGCAGCTTAGGGCACTCCTTCTCTGGGGCCAACGTCCTGACTTTC.

There are many counts of this clonotype. The chain uses TRBV7-2 and TRBJ2-1, with no clear D. The ends were cut back, 4 bases at V and 4 bases at J, with 11 bases in the middle. The germline gives CDR1 SGHTA, CDR2 FQGNSA. This CDR3 region has 14 residues. Here the CDR3 DNA reads TGTGCCAGCAGCTCGGTGAGCTCGTACAATGAGCAGTTCTTC. It encodes CASSSVSSYNEQFF.

This clonotype was seen many times. A clone one base away is much larger, so this may be a read error. The V call is TRBV6-1, the J call TRBJ2-3; 11 nucleotides agree with TRBD2. The CDR3 extends over 15 amino acids. Trimming removed 1 base from V and 4 bases from J; junction bases left unmatched: 1. From germline, CDR1 is MNHNS and CDR2 SASEGT. The CDR3 bases are TGTGCCAGCAGTGAAGTAGCGGGGGGGCCAGATACGCAGTATTTT. Encoded protein: CASSEVAGGPDTQYF.

This clonotype appeared many times. V usage is TRBV4-1 and J usage is TRBJ1-4; D is uncertain. Germline assignment: CDR1 MGHRA and CDR2 YSYEKL. Trimming took 5 bases from V and 7 from J, leaving 14 bases between them. The CDR3 has 14 amino acids. CDR3: CASSERGVSEKLFF. CDR3 coding DNA: TGCGCCAGCAGCGAACGGGGTGTGAGTGAAAAACTGTTTTTT.

In this sample, this clonotype turned up many times. The rearrangement uses TRBV7-2 and TRBJ2-5; 7 nucleotides match TRBD1. The J segment lost 2 bases and the V segment lost 7 bases, leaving 7 bases of the junction unmatched. The CDR3 has 14 amino acids. The germline CDR1 and CDR2 sequences are SGHTA and FQGNSA. The CDR3 reads CASNRGQAQETQYF. The CDR3 region has the DNA TGTGCCAGCAACCGTGGACAGGCTCAAGAGACCCAGTACTTC.

The chain couples TRBV19 to TRBJ2-2; perhaps TRBD1 as D (5 bases). Trimming took off 8 bases at V and 6 bases at J, with 13 bases between the two ends. CDR1 is LNHDA and CDR2 is SQIVND in the germline V gene (reference sequence). CDR3 length: 13 amino acids. This chain's CDR3 is CASGQGWAGELFF. The CDR3 nucleotides are TGTGCCAGTGGGCAGGGATGGGCCGGGGAGCTGTTTTTT. The full variable domain, in which reference TRBV19 and TRBJ2-2 provide the parts outside the CDR3, is DGGITQSPKYLFRKEGQNVTLSCEQNLNHDAMYWYRQDPGQGLRLIYYSQIVNDFQKGDIAEGYSVSREKKESFPLTVTSAQKNPTAFYLCASGQGWAGELFFGEGSRLTVL.

Only a few counts were recorded for this clonotype. This sequence joins TRBV6-1 and TRBJ1-1; TRBD1 might be the D (5 bases). The ends were cut back, 6 bases at V and 6 bases at J, with 20 bases in the middle. The CDR3 has 15 residues. The V gene's germline CDR1 is MNHNS and CDR2 SASEGT. The CDR3 protein is CASSEIGAAGSEAFF. CDR3 nucleotides: TGTGCCAGCAGCGAAATCGGGGCCGCCGGGTCTGAAGCTTTCTTT.

This clonotype was detected ten times or more. The V gene is TRBV4-3, the J gene TRBJ2-7; TRBD2 might be the D (5 bases). The germline V and J ends were trimmed by 0 bases and 2 bases, with 11 bases remaining between them. The CDR3 loop spans 15 amino acids. The germline CDR1 and CDR2 sequences are LGHNA and YSLEER. The CDR3 protein is CASSQDWAGPYEQYV. The CDR3 DNA follows: TGCGCCAGCAGCCAAGACTGGGCGGGCCCCTACGAGCAGTACGTC.